Described below is a single T cell receptor beta chain sequence and its context. These data belong to a study of human T cells and chemical hapten exposure. Across the whole study: Predominantly women, the patients had alopecia areata, totalis or universalis.

Each cDNA molecule in the library carried unique molecular identifiers. Each CDR3 protein gets one entry after TCRdb re-called the RACE reads with MiXCR. The table records more than 95,000 distinct CDR3 sequences, less than 40% of them present only once. The sample's time point: patch test 3, about 24 weeks after DPC sensitization. Specified treatment: therapeutic diphenylcyclopropenone sensitization with weekly scalp DPC. Here the sequenced sample was whole blood, taken in connection with sensitization to the hapten diphenylcyclopropenone (DPC). The receptor comes from a man aged 35 to 55 with alopecia areata. Some clones in this sample may be carry-over from other donors' samples.

CDR3 coding DNA: TGCGCCACCCGACTTAGGGAGGGTAACAATGAGCAGTTCTTC. This codes for CATRLREGNNEQFF. The chain employs TRBV5-1 and TRBJ2-1, with 7 bases that match TRBD2. Germline lookup yields CDR1 SGHRS and CDR2 YFSETQ. V dropped 9 bases and J dropped 5; count of bases not matched to a gene: 11. This CDR3 contains 14 residues.